Listed here are 25 T cell receptor beta chains from one sample, sequenced in a study of T-cell reconstitution after alpha-beta-depleted transplantation in children. The TCRbeta library was prepared with unique molecular identifiers. TCRdb ran MiXCR on the PCR reads and lists one entry per CDR3 protein. The table has a few hundred thousand distinct CDR3 sequences, over 9% seen once. Sequencing was performed on PBMCs, taken before TCRalphabeta/CD19-depleted stem cell transplant. The receptors come from a boy under two years old with acute myeloid leukemia, due to receive a stem cell transplant.

The chain carries TRBV20-1 and TRBJ2-7; 7 bases map to TRBD2. Germline-derived CDR1 and CDR2 are DFQATT and SNEGSKA (reference sequence). Trimming at V came to 6 bases and at J to 2 bases, leaving 13 bases not matched to a gene. The CDR3 sequence is 15 residues long. Written as DNA, the CDR3 is TGCAGTGCAGACCTAGCGGAAGGGAGGGCCTACGAGCAGTACTTC. Its translation is CSADLAEGRAYEQYF.

This clonotype was observed at least ten times. This chain joins TRBV9 and TRBJ2-3; 7 bases map to TRBD2. V lost 2 bases and J lost 3; bases outside the gene matches: 6. The CDR3 has 15 residues. The germline gives CDR1 SGDLS, CDR2 YYNGEE. The CDR3 is CASSVGAGWTDTQYF. CDR3 DNA: TGTGCCAGCAGCGTCGGAGCGGGATGGACAGATACGCAGTATTTT.

This clonotype was picked up a small number of times. The rearrangement uses TRBV12-3 or TRBV12-4 and TRBJ2-7; 9 positions agree with TRBD1. The V gene end was trimmed by 7 bases and the J gene end by 6 bases; junction bases not matched to a gene: 16. The CDR3 is 16 residues long. The CDR3 bases are TGTGCCAGCACCGCCCTACCGGGACAGGGTCTGGCCGAGCAGTACTTC. It translates to CASTALPGQGLAEQYF.

A few counts support this clonotype. This may be a read error, as it is one base from a much larger clone. The rearrangement links TRBV6-5 to TRBJ2-2; 9 bases are a match to TRBD2. V trimming: 0 bases; J trimming: 4 bases; junction bases outside the gene matches: 3. Germline assignment: CDR1 MNHEY and CDR2 SVGAGI. The CDR3 has 16 residues. The CDR3 reads CASSYSASGTTGELFF. DNA for the CDR3: TGTGCCAGCAGTTACTCGGCTAGCGGGACCACCGGGGAGCTGTTTTTT.

Many counts were recorded for this clonotype. The chain couples TRBV7-9 to TRBJ1-2; D unresolved. CDR1 is SEHNR and CDR2 is FQNEAQ in the germline V gene (reference sequence). V dropped 5 bases and J dropped 0 bases, with 7 bases sitting between them. This CDR3 has 13 residues. CDR3 in amino acids: CASSQESNYGYTF. The CDR3 DNA is TGTGCCAGCAGCCAGGAGTCTAACTATGGCTACACCTTC.

The chain joins TRBV5-1 to TRBJ2-7; 11 nucleotides line up with TRBD1. V lost 4 bases and J lost 0; bases outside the gene matches: 3. The CDR3 totals 15 residues. CDR1 is SGHRS, CDR2 YFSETQ, per germline. CDR3 nucleotide sequence: TGCGCCAGCAGCCGGGGGACAGGGGGCTCCTACGAGCAGTACTTC. Translating it yields CASSRGTGGSYEQYF.

This clonotype was found a few times. V gene TRBV11-1 combines with J gene TRBJ1-3; TRBD1 might be the D (5 bases). Germline-derived CDR1 and CDR2 are SGHAT and FQDESV (reference sequence). The ends were cut back, 3 bases at V and 1 base at J, with 25 bases in the middle. The CDR3 consists of 20 residues. In DNA, the CDR3 is TGTGCCAGCAGCTTTAGGGGATTGTCGCCAGGTAGTAATTCTGGAAACACCATATATTTT. This gives the protein CASSFRGLSPGSNSGNTIYF.

This clonotype was detected many times. The chain is built from TRBV7-2 and TRBJ2-1; TRBD1 aligns across 10 bases. Germline CDR1 SGHTA, CDR2 FQGNSA. Trimming removed 4 bases from V and 7 bases from J; junction bases left unmatched: 7. This CDR3 is built from 15 residues. The CDR3 sequence: CASSYRDRGANEQFF. CDR3 nucleotides: TGTGCCAGCAGCTACCGGGACAGGGGCGCTAATGAGCAGTTCTTC.

This clonotype was observed at least ten times. V gene TRBV9 combines with J gene TRBJ1-6; the D is unclear. Between the trimmed V and J ends, which lost 1 base and 8 bases, there was a span of 10 bases. Germline lookup yields CDR1 SGDLS and CDR2 YYNGEE. The CDR3 is 14 residues long. Written as DNA, the CDR3 is TGTGCCAGCAGCGTAACCGACGGTGATTCACCCCTCCACTTT. It is translated as CASSVTDGDSPLHF.

This clonotype was recorded at least ten times. The V gene is TRBV18, the J gene TRBJ1-5; maybe TRBD1 (6 bases). CDR1 and CDR2 (germline): KGHSH, LQKENI. This CDR3 comprises 16 residues. Deletions cut 2 bases from V and 2 bases from J, with 13 bases between. This CDR3 is CASSPGGQGRNQPQHF. CDR3 coding DNA: TGTGCCAGCTCACCAGGGGGGCAGGGCCGCAATCAGCCCCAGCATTTT.

This rearrangement joins TRBV11-1 to TRBJ1-4; D gene ambiguous. V lost 2 bases to trimming and J lost 7 bases, with 14 bases between them. Germline V gene sequence: CDR1 SGHAT, CDR2 FQDESV (reference sequence). This CDR3 spans 15 amino acids. The DNA for the CDR3 is TGTGCCAGCAGCTTATTCGAGAGGACCGCTGAAAAACTGTTTTTT. This sequence encodes CASSLFERTAEKLFF.

This clonotype has ten or more counts. J is TRBJ1-1 and V is TRBV7-9; possibly TRBD1 for D (5 bases). This CDR3 has 12 amino acids. Germline values: CDR1 SEHNR, CDR2 FQNEAQ (reference sequence). V dropped 6 bases and J dropped 9 bases, with 14 bases sitting between them. The chain's CDR3 is CASSQPGPQAFF. The CDR3 nucleotides read TGTGCCAGCAGTCAACCGGGGCCCCAAGCTTTCTTT.

This clonotype was found many times. The chain employs TRBV25-1 and TRBJ1-1; TRBD1 might be the D (5 bases). With 4 bases removed from V and 5 bases from J, the gap between germline ends came to 23 bases. The CDR3 length is 17 residues. The germline V gene has CDR1 MGHDK and CDR2 SYGVNS. For the CDR3, the DNA is TGTGCCAGCAGTGTCATGTATCCGGGGCAGGAGGGTACTGAAGCTTTCTTT. Translation: CASSVMYPGQEGTEAFF.

V gene TRBV19 combines with J gene TRBJ1-4; TRBD1 is a possible D gene (5 bases). V was cut by 5 bases and J by 3 bases, with 19 bases left in between. The CDR3 runs to 17 residues. Germline assignment: CDR1 LNHDA and CDR2 SQIVND (reference sequence). The CDR3 is CASSLYRIGTANEKLFF. For the CDR3, the DNA is TGTGCCAGTAGTCTATACAGGATTGGGACTGCTAATGAAAAACTGTTTTTT.

This clonotype was counted many times. A read error may explain this, as a much larger clone is one base away. The rearrangement uses TRBV10-3 and TRBJ2-3; D is undetermined. The CDR3 consists of 11 residues. With 0 bases removed from V and 5 bases from J, the gap between germline ends came to 0 bases. Germline CDR1 ENHRY, CDR2 SYGVKD. The CDR3 loop is CAISESDTQYF. The CDR3 nucleotides are TGTGCCATCAGTGAGTCAGATACGCAGTATTTT.

This clonotype occurred many times. The CDR3 coding sequence is TGTGCCAGCAGCCCTGGACTAGCGGGTCTTTACGAGCAGTACTTC. Its translation: CASSPGLAGLYEQYF. The chain is built from TRBV5-5 and TRBJ2-7; 11 bases align to TRBD2. Trimming at V came to 4 bases and at J to 4 bases, leaving 7 bases not matched to a gene. CDR3 length equals 15 residues. The germline V gene encodes CDR1 SGHKS and CDR2 YYEKEE (reference sequence).

This clonotype was seen ten or more times. The J gene is TRBJ2-7, the V gene TRBV10-3; TRBD1 might be the D (9 bases). The V end was cut by 5 bases, the J end by 3 bases, with 29 bases between. This CDR3 has 19 amino acids. Per germline, CDR1 ENHRY and CDR2 SYGVKD. The CDR3 sequence is CAISSAPGQGAGVHYEQYF. The CDR3 DNA is TGTGCCATCAGTTCTGCACCGGGACAGGGAGCGGGAGTTCACTACGAGCAGTACTTC.

This clonotype was picked up many times. The rearrangement links TRBV11-3 to TRBJ2-2; perhaps TRBD2 as D (5 bases). Trimming took 4 bases from V and 12 from J, leaving 18 bases between them. The CDR3 extends over 14 amino acids. Per the germline V gene, CDR1 is SGHNT and CDR2 is YENEEA. In DNA, the CDR3 is TGTGCCAGCAGCTCACGGGATTCGAGAGGACAGCTGTTTTTT. This translates into CASSSRDSRGQLFF.

In its sample, this clonotype was seen many times. The chain joins TRBV6-4 to TRBJ2-3; D not resolved. V was trimmed by 0 bases and J by 8 bases, leaving 9 bases between them. Germline V lookup: CDR1 MRHNA, CDR2 SNTAGT. The CDR3 loop spans 13 amino acids. The CDR3 DNA reads as TGTGCCAGCAGTGACTCTAGATACGCTACGCAGTATTTT. It yields the protein CASSDSRYATQYF.

Many counts were recorded for this clonotype. The CDR3 DNA reads as TGTGCCAGCAGGTCGCCGGCCAGATCCACTGAAGCTTTCTTT. Protein sequence: CASRSPARSTEAFF. V is TRBV28 and J is TRBJ1-1; no clear D. There are 14 residues in the CDR3. Trimming cost V 6 bases and J 4 bases, with 15 bases left between them. Per the germline V gene, CDR1 is MDHEN and CDR2 is SYDVKM.

This clonotype was observed many times. The chain couples TRBV5-6 to TRBJ2-2; D remains ambiguous. Trimming stripped 0 bases from V and 7 bases from J, with 13 bases between. There are 15 residues in the CDR3. The germline V gene encodes CDR1 SGHDT and CDR2 YYEEEE. CDR3 sequence: CASSLVQVTGGELFF. In DNA form, the CDR3 reads TGTGCCAGCAGCTTGGTCCAGGTGACCGGCGGGGAGCTGTTTTTT.

This clonotype was recorded many times. CDR3 in DNA: TGTGCCAGCAGCTTAGGACATCAGCCCCAGCATTTT. This translates into CASSLGHQPQHF. The chain is built from TRBV7-9 and TRBJ1-5; D is undetermined. The V end was cut by 1 base, the J end by 5 bases, with 3 bases between. The CDR3 runs 12 residues. Germline V lookup: CDR1 SEHNR, CDR2 FQNEAQ (reference sequence).

Remarks on this clonotype: A much larger clone differs from this one at a single base, so this may be a read error. The rearrangement uses TRBV12-3 or TRBV12-4 and TRBJ2-5; 7 nucleotides agree with TRBD1. V trimming: 6 bases; J trimming: 5 bases; junction bases outside the gene matches: 9. This CDR3 region has 14 residues. This CDR3 reads CASRETGPGETQYF. In DNA form, the CDR3 reads TGTGCCAGCAGAGAGACAGGGCCAGGGGAGACCCAGTACTTC.

The chain joins TRBV24-1 to TRBJ2-3, with 8 bases matching TRBD2. CDR3 length: 15 amino acids. Germline trimming cut 3 bases from V and 7 bases from J; bases unmatched to any gene: 8. Germline CDR1 is KGHDR and CDR2 is SFDVKD. This CDR3 is CATSDPSGTSYTQYF. The CDR3 DNA reads TGTGCCACCAGTGATCCTTCCGGGACTAGTTATACGCAGTATTTT.

The CDR3 is CASMTGMDEKLFF. In DNA form, the CDR3 reads TGTGCCAGCATGACAGGAATGGATGAAAAACTGTTTTTT. The chain links TRBV19 to TRBJ1-4; TRBD1 might be the D (6 bases). CDR1 and CDR2 from the germline V gene are LNHDA and SQIVND (reference sequence). Trimming removed 9 bases at V and 6 bases at J, with 14 bases between. This CDR3 region has 13 residues.